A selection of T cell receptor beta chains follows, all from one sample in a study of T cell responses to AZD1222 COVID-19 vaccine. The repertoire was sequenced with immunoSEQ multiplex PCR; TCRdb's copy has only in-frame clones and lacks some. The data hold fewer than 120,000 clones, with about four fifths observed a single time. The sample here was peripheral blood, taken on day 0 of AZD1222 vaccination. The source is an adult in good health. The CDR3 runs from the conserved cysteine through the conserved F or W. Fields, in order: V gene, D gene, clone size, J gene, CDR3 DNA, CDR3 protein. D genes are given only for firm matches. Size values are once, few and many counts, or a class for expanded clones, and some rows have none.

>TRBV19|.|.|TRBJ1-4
TGTGCCAGTAGTATAGGGGGCAGGATTAATGAAAAACTGTTTTTT
CASSIGGRINEKLFF
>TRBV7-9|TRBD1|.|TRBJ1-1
TGTGCCAGCAGCTCAGCGGCCAGGGGGATCACTGAAGCTTTCTTT
CASSSAARGITEAFF
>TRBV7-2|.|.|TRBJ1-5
TGTGCCAGCAGCTATAGCCGGGGGGCTCAGCCCCAGCATTTT
CASSYSRGAQPQHF
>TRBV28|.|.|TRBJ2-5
TGTGCCAGCAGTTTTCCGGGGGCGAAAGAGACCCAGTACTTC
CASSFPGAKETQYF
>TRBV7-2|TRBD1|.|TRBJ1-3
TGTGCCAGCAGCTCGACAGGGTCTGGAAACACCATATATTTT
CASSSTGSGNTIYF
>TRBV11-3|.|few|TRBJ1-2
TGTGCCAGCAGCTTAGGTCCGCGGAACTATGGCTACACCTTC
CASSLGPRNYGYTF
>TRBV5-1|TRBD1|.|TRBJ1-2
TGCGCCAGCAGCTGGGGAGGGACAGGGGCGACTAACTATGGCTACACCTTC
CASSWGGTGATNYGYTF
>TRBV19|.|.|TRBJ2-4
TGTGCCAGTCGGTTTACGGGGGCAGGGGCCAAAAACATTCAGTACTTC
CASRFTGAGAKNIQYF
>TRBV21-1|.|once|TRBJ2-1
TGTGCCAGCAGCAAATTGGGGGATCTCTACAATGAGCAGTTCTTC
CASSKLGDLYNEQFF
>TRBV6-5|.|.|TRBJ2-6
TGTGCCAGCAGTTACCCCCTGGGTTCTGGGGCCAACGTCCTGACTTTC
CASSYPLGSGANVLTF
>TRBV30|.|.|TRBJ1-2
TGTGCCTGGAGTCCGCCGGTCTATGGCTACACCTTC
CAWSPPVYGYTF
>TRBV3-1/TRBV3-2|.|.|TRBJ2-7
TGTGCCAGCAGCCAAGGGCAGAGCTCCTACGAGCAGTACTTC
CASSQGQSSYEQYF
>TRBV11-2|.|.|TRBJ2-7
TGTGCCAGCAGCTTAGTTGTTGGATTTTTCTACGAGCAGTACTTC
CASSLVVGFFYEQYF
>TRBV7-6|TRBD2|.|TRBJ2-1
TGTGCCAGCAGCGCGCTCGGGAGCGGGAGGGCCTACAATGAGCAGTTCTTC
CASSALGSGRAYNEQFF
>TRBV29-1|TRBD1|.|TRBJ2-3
TGCAGCGCTCAGGCCAGGGGGTTAGGGACAGATACGCAGTATTTT
CSAQARGLGTDTQYF
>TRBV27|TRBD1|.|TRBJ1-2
TGTGCCAGCAGCTGGACAGGAGAAAACTATGGCTACACCTTC
CASSWTGENYGYTF
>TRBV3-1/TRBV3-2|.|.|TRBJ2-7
TGTGCCAGCAGCTCAGGGTTGGGGGCCTACGAGCAGTACTTC
CASSSGLGAYEQYF
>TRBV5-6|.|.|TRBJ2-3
TGTGCCAGCAGCCCTGACACAGATACGCAGTATTTT
CASSPDTDTQYF
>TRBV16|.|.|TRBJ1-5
TGTGCCAGCAGCCAATGGGGGGGGGACCAGCCCCAGCATTTT
CASSQWGGDQPQHF
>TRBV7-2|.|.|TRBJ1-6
TGTGCCAGCAGCTTAGGAACGGGAGGGTCACCCCTCCACTTT
CASSLGTGGSPLHF
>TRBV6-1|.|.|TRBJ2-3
TGTGCCAGCAGTGAACCGATAGCGGTTAGCACAGATACGCAGTATTTT
CASSEPIAVSTDTQYF
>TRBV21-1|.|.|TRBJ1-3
TGTGCCAGCAGCAACCCGTTCCCGGGGGGAAACACCATATATTTT
CASSNPFPGGNTIYF
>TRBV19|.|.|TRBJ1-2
TGTGCCAGTAGTTCGGGACGGCACTATGGCTACACCTTC
CASSSGRHYGYTF
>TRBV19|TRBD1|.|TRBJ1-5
TGTGCCAGTAGTATAGGGGGACAGGGGAGGCCCCAGCATTTT
CASSIGGQGRPQHF
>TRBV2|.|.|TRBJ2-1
TGTGCCAGCAGTGAAAGAGACCTCTCCTACAATGAGCAGTTCTTC
CASSERDLSYNEQFF
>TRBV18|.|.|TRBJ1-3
TGTGCCAGCTCACCAGGAGCAGCTTCCTCTGGAAACACCATATATTTT
CASSPGAASSGNTIYF
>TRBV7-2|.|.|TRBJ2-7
TGTGCCAGCACCCCGTTACGGGGAAGGGCCTACGAGCAGTACTTC
CASTPLRGRAYEQYF
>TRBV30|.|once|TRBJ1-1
TGTGCCTGGAGTGTCGGTAATGGAGAAGCTTTCTTT
CAWSVGNGEAFF
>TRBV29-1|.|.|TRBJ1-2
TGCAGCGTTGAAGGGGCAGGGGAAGGCTATGGCTACACCTTC
CSVEGAGEGYGYTF
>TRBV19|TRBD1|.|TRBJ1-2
TGTGCCAGTAGTAACAGGGGGCTTTTCGGCTATGGCTACACCTTC
CASSNRGLFGYGYTF
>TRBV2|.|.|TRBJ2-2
TGTGCCAGCAGTGGGGAAGCCAGTTTCACCGGGGAGCTGTTTTTT
CASSGEASFTGELFF
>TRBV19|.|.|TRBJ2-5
TGTGCCAGTGCACGGGACCCGGGGTGGGAGACCCAGTACTTC
CASARDPGWETQYF
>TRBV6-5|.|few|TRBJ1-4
TGTGCCACCAGGGAGGGGAGAGAAGAAAAACTGTTTTTT
CATREGREEKLFF
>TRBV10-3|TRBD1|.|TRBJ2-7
TGTGCCATCAGTCAGGGGACAGGGGGGCCCCCGGGGGAGCAGTACTTC
CAISQGTGGPPGEQYF
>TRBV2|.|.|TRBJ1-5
TGTGCCAGCCGTTTGGAGGGACGGCAGCCCCAGCATTTT
CASRLEGRQPQHF